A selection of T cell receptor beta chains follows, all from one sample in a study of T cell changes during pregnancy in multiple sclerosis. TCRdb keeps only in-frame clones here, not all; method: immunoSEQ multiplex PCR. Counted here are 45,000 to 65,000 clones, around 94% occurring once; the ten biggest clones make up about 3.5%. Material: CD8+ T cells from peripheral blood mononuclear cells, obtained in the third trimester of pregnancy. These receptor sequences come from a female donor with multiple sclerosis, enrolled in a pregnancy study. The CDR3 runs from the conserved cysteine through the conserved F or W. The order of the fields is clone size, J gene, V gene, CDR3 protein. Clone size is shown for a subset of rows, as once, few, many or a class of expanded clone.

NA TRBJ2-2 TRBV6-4 CASSETSQAPGELFF
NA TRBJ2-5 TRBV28 CATEGGLAAGGGETQYF
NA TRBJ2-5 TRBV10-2 CASMYDRVEETQYF
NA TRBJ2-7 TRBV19 CASSIALAGINEQYF
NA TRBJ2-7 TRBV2 CASRGQNYEQYF
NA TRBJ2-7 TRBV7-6 CASSRGTDYEQYF
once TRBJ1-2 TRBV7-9 CASSFQGGDYGYTF
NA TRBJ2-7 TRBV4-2 CASSHTSGEHNEQYF
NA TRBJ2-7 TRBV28 CASSFWGGTSQKSSYEQYF
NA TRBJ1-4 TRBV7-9 CASSAPGQYKEKLFF
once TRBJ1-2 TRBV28 CASSLRQGGQTNYGYTF
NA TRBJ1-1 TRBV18 CASSPGLGRTEAFF
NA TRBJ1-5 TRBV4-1 CASSQDRGLELNQPQHF
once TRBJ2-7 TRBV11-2 CASSLDYPYASGRASEQYF
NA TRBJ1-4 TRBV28 CASSLGTGGFREKLFF
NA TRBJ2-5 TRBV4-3 CASSQDAPSQGENQETQYF
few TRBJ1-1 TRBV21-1 CASSSRQGSGTEAFF
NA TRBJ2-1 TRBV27 CASSLAGLPQNEQFF
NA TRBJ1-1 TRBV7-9 CASSPGQGLNTEAFF
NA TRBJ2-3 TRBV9 CASSVEGGWDTQYF
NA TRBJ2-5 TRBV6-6 CASSYRLASETQYF
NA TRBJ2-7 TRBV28 CASSPGQTFYEQYF
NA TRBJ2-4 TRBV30 CAWSVAPGQGDIQYF
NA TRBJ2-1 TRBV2 CASSGTSGSIDNEQFF
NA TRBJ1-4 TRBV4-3 CASSQDTSPPNEKLFF
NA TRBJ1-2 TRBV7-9 CASSPRQGPYGYTF
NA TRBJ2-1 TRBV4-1 CASSQTRGLAAYNEQFF
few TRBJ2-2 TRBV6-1 CASSEGLAGAGELFF
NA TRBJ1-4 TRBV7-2 CASSLGAGVSEKLFF
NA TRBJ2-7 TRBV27 CASSLQGVVHEQYF
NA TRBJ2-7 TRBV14 CASSQGLQGSEGYEQYF
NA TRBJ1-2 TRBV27 CASSLRGTGDGYTF
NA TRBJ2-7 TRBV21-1 CASSPLATYEQYF
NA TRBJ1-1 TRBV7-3 CASSLGGTTEAFF
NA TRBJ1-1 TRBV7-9 CASSLGGILENEAFF
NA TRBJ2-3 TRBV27 CASSEVLAGDWVDTQYF